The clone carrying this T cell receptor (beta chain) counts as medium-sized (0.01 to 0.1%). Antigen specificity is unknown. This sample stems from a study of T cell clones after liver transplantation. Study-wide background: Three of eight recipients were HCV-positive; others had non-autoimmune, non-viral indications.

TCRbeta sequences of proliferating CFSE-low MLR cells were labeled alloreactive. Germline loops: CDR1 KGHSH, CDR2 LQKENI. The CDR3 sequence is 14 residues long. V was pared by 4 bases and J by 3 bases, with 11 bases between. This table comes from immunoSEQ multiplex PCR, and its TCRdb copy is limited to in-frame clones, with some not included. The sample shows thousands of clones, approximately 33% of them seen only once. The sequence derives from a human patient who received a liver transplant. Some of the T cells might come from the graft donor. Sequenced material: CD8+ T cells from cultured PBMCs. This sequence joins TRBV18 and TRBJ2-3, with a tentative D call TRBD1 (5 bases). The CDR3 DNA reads TGTGCCAGCTCACGAACAGGTTCAACAGATACGCAGTATTTT. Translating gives CASSRTGSTDTQYF.